The rows below give T cell receptor beta chains drawn from one sample of a study of blood T cell repertoires in COVID-19. Generated by immunoSEQ multiplex PCR, the TCRdb table keeps only in-frame clones and is missing some. The data hold 250,000 or so clones, with roughly 81% observed a single time. Sequenced material: PBMCs or T cells enriched from blood (not recorded which). The source is a woman aged 45-60 years who had been exposed to COVID-19. Each CDR3 is given with its conserved first and last residue. Each record gives: J gene, D gene, clone size, V gene, CDR3 protein, CDR3 DNA. A D gene is named only where the DNA matches it firmly. Size tells how often a clone was seen (once, few, many) or the class of an expanded clone, and some rows leave it out.

TRBJ1-2	NA	NA	TRBV28	CASTLTGGNYGYTF	TGTGCCAGCACCCTCACGGGGGGGAACTATGGCTACACCTTC
TRBJ2-2	TRBD2	NA	TRBV2	CASRPLAGGVNTGELFF	TGTGCCAGCAGGCCACTAGCGGGGGGGGTTAACACCGGGGAGCTGTTTTTT
TRBJ1-3	NA	NA	TRBV7-8	CATTPGAMGNTIYF	TGTGCCACCACACCAGGGGCCATGGGAAACACCATATATTTT
TRBJ2-7	NA	NA	TRBV9	CASSRFGGDAYEQYF	TGTGCCAGCAGTCGATTTGGCGGGGACGCCTACGAGCAGTACTTC
TRBJ2-1	TRBD1	NA	TRBV6-5	CARQGASNEQFF	TGTGCCCGACAGGGGGCGTCGAATGAGCAGTTCTTC
TRBJ1-6	TRBD1	NA	TRBV19	CASSIAPGTGNSPLHF	TGTGCCAGTAGTATAGCCCCCGGGACAGGGAATTCACCCCTCCACTTT
TRBJ2-5	NA	NA	TRBV18	CASSPQRETQYF	TGTGCCAGCTCACCACAGAGAGAGACCCAGTACTTC
TRBJ1-3	NA	NA	TRBV28	CASSRDPTGGRTIYF	TGTGCCAGCAGCCGAGACCCCACCGGAGGTCGCACCATATATTTT
TRBJ1-2	NA	NA	TRBV6-2/TRBV6-3	CASSRGGSNYGYTF	TGTGCCAGCAGCCGCGGGGGTTCTAACTATGGCTACACCTTC
TRBJ1-1	TRBD1	NA	TRBV11-2	CASSSGGGSDTEAFF	TGTGCCAGCAGCTCAGGGGGTGGCAGCGACACTGAAGCTTTCTTT
TRBJ1-2	TRBD1	NA	TRBV2	CASRGTGASYGYTF	TGTGCCAGCAGAGGGACAGGGGCCAGCTATGGCTACACCTTC
TRBJ1-3	NA	NA	TRBV30	CAWNRAGNTIYF	TGTGCCTGGAACAGGGCTGGAAACACCATATATTTT
TRBJ2-2	NA	NA	TRBV2	CASISGFANTGELFF	TGTGCCAGCATTTCCGGGTTCGCGAACACCGGGGAGCTGTTTTTT
TRBJ2-7	NA	NA	TRBV10-2	CASKGIPATYEQYF	TGCGCCAGCAAGGGGATCCCGGCTACCTACGAGCAGTACTTC
TRBJ1-1	NA	NA	TRBV11-2	CASSLRGLGTEAFF	TGTGCCAGCAGCTTACGGGGACTGGGGACTGAAGCTTTCTTT
TRBJ1-1	TRBD1	NA	TRBV19	CASLGRDRLGAFF	TGTGCCAGTTTGGGGAGGGACAGGCTGGGCGCTTTCTTT
TRBJ2-3	NA	NA	TRBV12-5	CASGFTGSDTQYF	TGTGCTAGTGGATTTACAGGGTCAGATACGCAGTATTTT
TRBJ2-2	TRBD2	once	TRBV3-1/TRBV3-2	CASSQRLAGETGELFF	TGTGCCAGCAGCCAAAGACTAGCGGGGGAAACCGGGGAGCTGTTTTTT
TRBJ1-1	NA	NA	TRBV14	CASSAPGRDEAFF	TGTGCCAGCAGCGCCCCGGGGCGGGATGAAGCTTTCTTT
TRBJ2-7	NA	NA	TRBV28	CASSSTDSSYEQYF	TGTGCCAGCAGCTCCACGGACAGCTCCTACGAGCAGTACTTC
TRBJ2-2	NA	NA	TRBV2	CASATLGTTGELFF	TGTGCCAGCGCCACGTTGGGCACCACCGGGGAGCTGTTTTTT
TRBJ2-2	TRBD1	few	TRBV9	CASSAQGVNTGELFF	TGTGCCAGCAGCGCTCAGGGGGTGAACACCGGGGAGCTGTTTTTT
TRBJ1-1	NA	NA	TRBV9	CASSVGQSTEAFF	TGTGCCAGCAGCGTAGGGCAAAGCACTGAAGCTTTCTTT
TRBJ1-2	NA	NA	TRBV4-3	CASSQATGIDGYTF	TGCGCCAGCAGCCAAGCAACGGGGATTGATGGCTACACCTTC
TRBJ1-5	NA	NA	TRBV28	CASSLPAGGSNQPQHF	TGTGCCAGCAGTTTACCCGCGGGAGGGAGCAATCAGCCCCAGCATTTT
TRBJ2-2	TRBD1	NA	TRBV7-2	CASTQGGTGPSRELFF	TGTGCCAGCACCCAAGGCGGGACAGGTCCTTCCCGGGAGCTGTTTTTT
TRBJ2-3	NA	NA	TRBV13	CASSSTGGSPTDTQYF	TGTGCCAGCAGCTCGACAGGTGGGTCCCCCACAGATACGCAGTATTTT
TRBJ2-6	NA	NA	TRBV30	CAWSVQGANVLTF	TGTGCCTGGAGTGTACAGGGGGCCAACGTCCTGACTTTC
TRBJ2-6	NA	NA	TRBV10-3	CAFRPDGANVLTF	TGTGCCTTCCGCCCAGATGGGGCCAACGTCCTGACTTTC
TRBJ1-1	NA	NA	TRBV7-3	CASSQGRVTEAFF	TGTGCCAGCAGCCAGGGGCGGGTGACTGAAGCTTTCTTT
TRBJ1-6	NA	once	TRBV30	CAWSELVSDSPLHF	TGTGCCTGGAGTGAACTGGTCTCCGATTCACCCCTCCACTTT
TRBJ2-2	NA	NA	TRBV7-2	CASSLARDGGELFF	TGTGCCAGCAGCTTAGCGCGGGACGGCGGGGAGCTGTTTTTT
TRBJ1-2	TRBD1	NA	TRBV9	CASSVGGTGAGYTF	TGTGCCAGCAGCGTAGGGGGTACAGGGGCTGGCTACACCTTC
TRBJ2-1	TRBD2	NA	TRBV7-9	CASSPPGTRNEQFF	TGTGCCAGCAGCCCTCCGGGGACTAGAAATGAGCAGTTCTTC
TRBJ1-5	NA	once	TRBV19	CASTLGGGHQPQHF	TGTGCCAGTACCCTGGGCGGGGGACACCAGCCCCAGCATTTT
TRBJ1-1	NA	NA	TRBV28	CASEMAGGRAFF	TGTGCCAGCGAAATGGCGGGGGGTAGGGCTTTCTTT
TRBJ2-3	TRBD2	NA	TRBV3-1/TRBV3-2	CASSQDRTSGGAGDTQYF	TGTGCCAGCAGCCAAGATAGGACTAGCGGGGGGGCGGGAGATACGCAGTATTTT
TRBJ2-3	TRBD2	NA	TRBV11-3	CASSLSLGSGGIDTQYF	TGTGCCAGCAGCTTATCCCTAGGGAGCGGGGGAATAGATACGCAGTATTTT
TRBJ1-2	NA	NA	TRBV19	CASSGWDGTGSNYGYTF	TGTGCCAGTAGTGGCTGGGATGGAACAGGGAGCAACTATGGCTACACCTTC
TRBJ2-3	TRBD1	NA	TRBV7-8	CASSPFGQGRTDTQYF	TGTGCCAGCAGCCCCTTCGGACAGGGTAGGACAGATACGCAGTATTTT
TRBJ2-5	TRBD1	NA	TRBV15	CATSQGEQETQYF	TGTGCCACCAGCCAGGGGGAACAAGAGACCCAGTACTTC
TRBJ2-7	NA	NA	TRBV10-3	CAISGIESGPLDEQYF	TGTGCCATCAGTGGGATTGAGTCGGGTCCCCTGGACGAGCAGTACTTC
TRBJ1-2	TRBD1	NA	TRBV19	CASTIAAPGTGVYGYTF	TGTGCCAGTACCATAGCGGCCCCAGGGACAGGGGTCTATGGCTACACCTTC
TRBJ1-2	TRBD1	NA	TRBV2	CASSRQGRYGYTF	TGTGCCAGCAGTCGACAGGGGAGATATGGCTACACCTTC
TRBJ2-7	NA	NA	TRBV5-1	CASSLSTGEAREQYF	TGCGCCAGCAGCTTGAGTACAGGGGAGGCTAGAGAGCAGTACTTC
TRBJ1-1	TRBD1	NA	TRBV3-1/TRBV3-2	CASSQGGGPLNTEAFF	TGTGCCAGCAGCCAAGGAGGGGGCCCGTTAAACACTGAAGCTTTCTTT
TRBJ1-3	NA	NA	TRBV11-1	CASSLEVFGNTIYF	TGTGCCAGCAGCTTGGAGGTATTTGGAAACACCATATATTTT
TRBJ2-1	TRBD1	NA	TRBV9	CASSQTRGQSEQFF	TGTGCCAGCAGTCAAACTAGGGGGCAAAGTGAGCAGTTCTTC
TRBJ1-6	NA	few	TRBV6-5	CASSGEGHSPLHF	TGTGCCAGCAGCGGGGAGGGGCATTCACCCCTCCACTTT
TRBJ1-1	NA	NA	TRBV18	CASSQGGTEAFF	TGTGCCAGCTCCCAAGGGGGAACTGAAGCTTTCTTT
TRBJ2-7	NA	NA	TRBV12-3/TRBV12-4	CASSLSREQYF	TGTGCCAGCAGTTTAAGCCGCGAGCAGTACTTC
TRBJ1-1	NA	NA	TRBV29-1	CSVVISRPNTEAFF	TGCAGCGTTGTAATCTCCAGGCCGAACACTGAAGCTTTCTTT
TRBJ2-7	NA	NA	TRBV27	CASSAYPYYEQYF	TGTGCCAGCAGCGCTTATCCCTACTACGAGCAGTACTTC
TRBJ2-7	NA	NA	TRBV23-1	CASSQRARGCREQYF	TGCGCCAGCAGTCAAAGGGCCAGGGGATGTCGCGAGCAGTACTTC